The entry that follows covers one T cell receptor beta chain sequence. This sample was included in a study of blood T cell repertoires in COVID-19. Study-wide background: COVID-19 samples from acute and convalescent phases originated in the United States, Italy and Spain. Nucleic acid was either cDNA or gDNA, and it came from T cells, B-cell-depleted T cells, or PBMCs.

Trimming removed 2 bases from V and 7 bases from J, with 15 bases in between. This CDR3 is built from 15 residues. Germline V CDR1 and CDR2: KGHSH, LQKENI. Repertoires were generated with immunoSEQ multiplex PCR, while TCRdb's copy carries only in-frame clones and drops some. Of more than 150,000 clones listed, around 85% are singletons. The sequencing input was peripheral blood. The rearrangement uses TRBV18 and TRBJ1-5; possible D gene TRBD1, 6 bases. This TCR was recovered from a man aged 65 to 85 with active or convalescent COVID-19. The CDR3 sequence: CASSPDGGGGQPQHF. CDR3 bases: TGTGCCAGCTCACCAGATGGGGGCGGGGGCCAGCCCCAGCATTTT.